These 18 T cell receptor beta chains originate from one sample sequenced in a study of cytomegalovirus exposure and HLA in healthy donors. PCR used 60 Vbeta primers and 13 Jbeta primers. Sequencing was performed with immunoSEQ multiplex PCR; in TCRdb, only in-frame clones are kept and a portion is missing. The table includes roughly 110,000 clones, 80% to 90% detected once. The sequenced material came from PBMCs. The receptors originated from a man aged 50 to 60 in good health and CMV-seronegative.

The chain couples TRBV25-1 to TRBJ1-1, with a possible D match to TRBD1 (6 bases). The CDR3 length is 13 residues. The germline gives CDR1 MGHDK, CDR2 SYGVNS. Trimming took 6 bases from V and 4 from J, leaving 12 bases between them. The CDR3 DNA reads as TGTGCCAGCAGGACAGGTTATGGCACTGAAGCTTTCTTT. Translation: CASRTGYGTEAFF.

The J gene is TRBJ1-3, the V gene TRBV18, with a weak D call TRBD1 (6 bases). V dropped 5 bases and J dropped 2 bases, with 16 bases sitting between them. The length of the CDR3 is 16 residues. The germline V gene encodes CDR1 KGHSH and CDR2 LQKENI. CDR3 sequence reads: CASSEYYTGTGNTIYF. Written as DNA, the CDR3 is TGTGCCAGCTCAGAATATTATACAGGGACTGGAAACACCATATATTTT.

The genes are TRBV4-3 and TRBJ1-6; 11 positions match TRBD1. CDR3 size: 16 residues. The J segment lost 9 bases and the V segment lost 3 bases, leaving 7 bases of the junction unmatched. CDR1 and CDR2 from the germline V gene are LGHNA and YSLEER. CDR3 in DNA: TGCGCCAGCAGCCAGCTCGGACAGGGGGCAGGTTCACCCCTCCACTTT. Its protein product is CASSQLGQGAGSPLHF.

This clone came up once. The chain couples TRBV5-6 to TRBJ2-3; no clear D. The CDR3 contains 12 residues. The germline V and J ends were trimmed by 0 bases and 14 bases, with 13 bases remaining between them. Germline CDR1 and CDR2: SGHDT and YYEEEE. CDR3 loop: CASSLASYLRYF. CDR3 nucleotide sequence: TGTGCCAGCAGCTTGGCTAGTTATTTGCGGTATTTT.

CDR3 DNA: TGTGCCAGCAGTGCAGGGCGAGATAATTCACCCCTCCACTTT. As protein: CASSAGRDNSPLHF. J is TRBJ1-6 and V is TRBV28, with D possibly being TRBD1 (5 bases). The length of the CDR3 is 14 residues. Germline CDR1 and CDR2: MDHEN and SYDVKM. V lost 5 bases, J lost 5 bases, and 10 bases lay in between.

The rearrangement uses TRBV6-5 and TRBJ2-7; 8 bases match TRBD2. V lost 2 bases, J lost 2 bases, and 5 bases stayed unmatched. The germline V gene has CDR1 MNHEY and CDR2 SVGAGI. CDR3 length equals 15 residues. The CDR3 bases are TGTGCCAGCAGTTACGGGGCGGGGGGAACCTACGAGCAGTACGTC. Its translation is CASSYGAGGTYEQYV.

Comment on this clone: This CDR3 is also generated by other DNA sequences in the sample. CDR3 DNA sequence: TGCGCCAGCAGCCAAGATCCCGGGTATAGCAATCAGCCCCAGCATTTT. Translating gives CASSQDPGYSNQPQHF. The chain joins TRBV4-1 to TRBJ1-5; D is uncertain. Germline CDR1 MGHRA, CDR2 YSYEKL. CDR3 length: 16 amino acids. The V end was cut by 0 bases, the J end by 0 bases, with 9 bases between.

The chain couples TRBV9 to TRBJ1-2; D remains unclear. V lost 0 bases to trimming and J lost 8 bases, with 8 bases between them. Germline CDR1 SGDLS, CDR2 YYNGEE. This CDR3 is 12 amino acids long. Here the CDR3 DNA reads TGTGCCAGCAGCGTAGGAGGGAAAGGCTACACCTTC. Protein sequence: CASSVGGKGYTF.

The V gene is TRBV10-3, the J gene TRBJ1-6; D is undetermined. The CDR3 contains 13 residues. Germline V gene sequence: CDR1 ENHRY, CDR2 SYGVKD. V gave up 6 bases and J gave up 8 bases, with 11 bases separating them. As DNA, the CDR3 is TGTGCCATCAGAGAGCTGAGGGATTCACCCCTCCACTTT. This gives the protein CAIRELRDSPLHF.

This chain links TRBV5-4 with TRBJ2-7, with TRBD1 as a possible D gene (6 bases). This CDR3 spans 10 amino acids. The germline CDR1 and CDR2 sequences are SGHNT and YYREEE (reference sequence). V was trimmed by 7 bases and J by 5 bases, leaving 7 bases between them. CDR3 residues: CASPGDEQYF. CDR3 sequence (DNA): TGTGCCAGCCCAGGGGACGAGCAGTACTTC.

For the CDR3, the DNA is TGTGCCAGCAGCGATACGACAGGGTATGGCTACACCTTC. Amino acids: CASSDTTGYGYTF. The chain is built from TRBV5-4 and TRBJ1-2; 7 nucleotides agree with TRBD1. V gave up 4 bases and J gave up 5 bases; unmatched junction bases: 5. Germline V gene lookup returns CDR1 SGHNT and CDR2 YYREEE (reference sequence). CDR3 size: 13 residues.

In the case of this clone: One end of the junction fails to match germline, which may point to a read error. The chain joins TRBV2 to TRBJ1-6, with 8 bases fitting TRBD1. The CDR3 loop spans 14 amino acids. Germline V gene lookup returns CDR1 SNHLY and CDR2 FYNNEI. The CDR3 sequence is CASREGQGNSPLHF. The CDR3, as DNA: TGTGCCAGCAGAGAAGGACAGGGTAATTCACCCCTCCACTTT.

The chain couples TRBV5-1 to TRBJ2-4, with D unclear. Trimming shortened V by 4 bases and J by 0 bases, and 11 bases separated the two germline ends. Germline values: CDR1 SGHRS, CDR2 YFSETQ. The CDR3 length is 15 residues. The CDR3, as DNA: TGCGCCAGCAGCGTTGGGCCCCTAGCCAAAAACATTCAGTACTTC. Amino acids: CASSVGPLAKNIQYF. Based on the CDR3 plus reference TRBV5-1 and TRBJ2-4, the full variable domain is KAGVTQTPRYLIKTRGQQVTLSCSPISGHRSVSWYQQTPGQGLQFLFEYFSETQRNKGNFPGRFSGRQFSNSRSEMNVSTLELGDSALYLCASSVGPLAKNIQYFGAGTRLSVL.

This clone occurred a few times. CDR3 loop: CASSFYPSIGGTEAFF. CDR3 bases: TGTGCCAGCAGCTTCTATCCTTCCATCGGAGGAACTGAAGCTTTCTTT. This rearrangement joins TRBV11-2 to TRBJ1-1; D gene ambiguous. The CDR3 consists of 16 residues. The V end was cut by 3 bases, the J end by 5 bases, with 19 bases between. In germline, CDR1 is SGHAT, CDR2 FQNNGV.

This clone was observed many times. The rearrangement links TRBV4-1 to TRBJ1-1; TRBD1 aligns across 8 bases. The CDR3 totals 14 residues. The ends lost 5 bases at V and 4 bases at J; junction bases unmatched: 6. Germline V gene sequence: CDR1 MGHRA, CDR2 YSYEKL. CDR3 loop: CASSTRGRSTEAFF. The DNA of the CDR3 is TGCGCCAGCAGCACCAGGGGGCGCAGCACTGAAGCTTTCTTT.

This clone was counted once. V usage is TRBV5-1 and J usage is TRBJ2-3, with D maybe TRBD1 (6 bases). V lost 0 bases and J lost 5, with 13 bases in between. Germline V gives CDR1 SGHRS, CDR2 YFSETQ. The CDR3 consists of 15 residues. As DNA, the CDR3 is TGCGCCAGCAGCTTGGGGGGGCAACGGGGAGATACGCAGTATTTT. Amino acid sequence: CASSLGGQRGDTQYF.

CDR3 amino acids: CASRPPGETGNEQFF. The CDR3 nucleotides are TGTGCCAGCAGGCCCCCAGGGGAGACGGGTAATGAGCAGTTCTTC. The chain is built from TRBV28 and TRBJ2-1; a possible D gene is TRBD1 (6 bases). CDR3 size: 15 residues. CDR1 is MDHEN, CDR2 SYDVKM, per germline. V lost 6 bases and J 7 bases, leaving 19 bases between the germline ends.

The V call is TRBV6-6, the J call TRBJ1-1, with a weak D call TRBD1 (6 bases). Trimming stripped 4 bases from V and 1 base from J, with 13 bases between. CDR1 is MNHNY and CDR2 is SVGAGI in the germline V gene (reference sequence). CDR3 size: 15 residues. The CDR3 loop reads CASSSGQIENTEAFF. The DNA of the CDR3 is TGTGCCAGCAGTTCCGGACAGATTGAGAACACTGAAGCTTTCTTT.